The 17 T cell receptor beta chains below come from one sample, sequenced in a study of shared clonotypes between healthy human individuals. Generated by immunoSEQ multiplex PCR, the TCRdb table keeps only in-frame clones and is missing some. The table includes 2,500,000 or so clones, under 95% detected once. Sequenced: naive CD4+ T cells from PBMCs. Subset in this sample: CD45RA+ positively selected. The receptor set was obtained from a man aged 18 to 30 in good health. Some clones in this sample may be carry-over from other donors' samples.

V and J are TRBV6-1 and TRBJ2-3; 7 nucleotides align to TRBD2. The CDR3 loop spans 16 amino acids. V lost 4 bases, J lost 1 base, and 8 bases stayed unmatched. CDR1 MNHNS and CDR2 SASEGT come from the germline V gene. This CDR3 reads CASSGKERGRTDTQYF. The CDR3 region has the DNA TGTGCCAGCAGTGGGAAGGAGCGGGGTCGCACAGATACGCAGTATTTT.

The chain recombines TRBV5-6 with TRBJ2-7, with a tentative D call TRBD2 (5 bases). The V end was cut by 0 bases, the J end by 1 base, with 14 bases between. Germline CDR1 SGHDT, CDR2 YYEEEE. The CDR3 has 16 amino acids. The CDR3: CASSLGMTGSSYEQYF. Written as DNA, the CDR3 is TGTGCCAGCAGCTTGGGCATGACGGGGAGTTCCTACGAGCAGTACTTC.

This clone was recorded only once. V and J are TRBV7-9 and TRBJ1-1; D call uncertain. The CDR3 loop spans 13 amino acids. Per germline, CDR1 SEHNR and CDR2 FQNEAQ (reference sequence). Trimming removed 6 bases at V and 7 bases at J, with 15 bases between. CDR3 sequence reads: CASSYGGQNEAFF. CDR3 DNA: TGTGCCAGCAGTTACGGCGGTCAAAATGAAGCTTTCTTT.

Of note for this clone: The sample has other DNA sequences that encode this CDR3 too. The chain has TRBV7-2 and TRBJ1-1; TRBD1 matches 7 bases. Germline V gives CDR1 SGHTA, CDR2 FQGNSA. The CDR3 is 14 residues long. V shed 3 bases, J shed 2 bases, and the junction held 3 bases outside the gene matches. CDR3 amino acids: CASSFGQVNTEAFF. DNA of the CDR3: TGTGCCAGCAGCTTTGGACAGGTTAACACTGAAGCTTTCTTT.

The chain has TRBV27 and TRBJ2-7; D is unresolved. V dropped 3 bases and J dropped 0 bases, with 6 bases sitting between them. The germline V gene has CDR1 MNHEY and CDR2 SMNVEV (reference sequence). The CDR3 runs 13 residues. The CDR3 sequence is CASSFSDSYEQYF. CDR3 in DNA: TGTGCCAGCAGTTTTTCGGACTCCTACGAGCAGTACTTC.

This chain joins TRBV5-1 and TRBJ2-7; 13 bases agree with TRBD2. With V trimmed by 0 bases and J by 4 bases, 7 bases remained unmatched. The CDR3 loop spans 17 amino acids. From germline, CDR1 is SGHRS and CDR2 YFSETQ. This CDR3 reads CASSLARTSGSLYEQYF. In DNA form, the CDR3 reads TGCGCCAGCAGCTTGGCCCGGACTAGCGGGAGTTTATACGAGCAGTACTTC.

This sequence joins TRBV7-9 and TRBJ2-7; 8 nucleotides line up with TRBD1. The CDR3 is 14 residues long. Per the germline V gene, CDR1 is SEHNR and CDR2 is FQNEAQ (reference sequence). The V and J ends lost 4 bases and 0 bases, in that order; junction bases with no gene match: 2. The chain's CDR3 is CASSWDRYSYEQYF. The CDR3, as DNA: TGTGCCAGCAGCTGGGACAGGTACTCCTACGAGCAGTACTTC. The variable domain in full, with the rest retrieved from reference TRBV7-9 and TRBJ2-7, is DTGVSQNPRHKITKRGQNVTFRCDPISEHNRLYWYRQTLGQGPEFLTYFQNEAQLEKSRLLSDRFSAERPKGSFSTLEIQRTEQGDSAMYLCASSWDRYSYEQYFGPGTRLTVT.

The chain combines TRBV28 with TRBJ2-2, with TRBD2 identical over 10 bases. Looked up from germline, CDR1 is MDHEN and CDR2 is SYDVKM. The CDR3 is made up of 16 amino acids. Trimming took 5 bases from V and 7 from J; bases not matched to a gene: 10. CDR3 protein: CASSDPGTSVFGELFF. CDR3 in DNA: TGTGCCAGCAGTGACCCCGGGACTAGCGTTTTCGGGGAGCTGTTTTTT. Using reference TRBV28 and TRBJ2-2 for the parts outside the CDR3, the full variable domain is DVKVTQSSRYLVKRTGEKVFLECVQDMDHENMFWYRQDPGLGLRLIYFSYDVKMKEKGDIPEGYSVSREKKERFSLILESASTNQTSMYLCASSDPGTSVFGELFFGEGSRLTVL.

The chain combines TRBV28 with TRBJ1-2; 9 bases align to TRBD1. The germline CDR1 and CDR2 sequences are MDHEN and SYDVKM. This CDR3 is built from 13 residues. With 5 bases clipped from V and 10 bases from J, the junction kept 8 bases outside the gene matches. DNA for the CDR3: TGTGCCAGCAGTCCAGGGACAGGGAATGCCTACACCTTC. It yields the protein CASSPGTGNAYTF.

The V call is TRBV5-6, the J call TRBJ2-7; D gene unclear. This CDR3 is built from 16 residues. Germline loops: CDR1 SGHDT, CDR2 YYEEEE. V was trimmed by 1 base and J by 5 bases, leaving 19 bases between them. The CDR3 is CASSLPPSPERNEQYF. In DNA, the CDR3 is TGTGCCAGCAGCTTGCCCCCATCCCCGGAGAGGAACGAGCAGTACTTC.

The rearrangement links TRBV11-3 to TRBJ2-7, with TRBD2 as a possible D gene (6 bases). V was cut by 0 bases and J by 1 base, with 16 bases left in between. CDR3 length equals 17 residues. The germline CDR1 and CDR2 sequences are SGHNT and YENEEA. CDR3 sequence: CASSLDLGGTGSYEQYF. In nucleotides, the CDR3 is TGTGCCAGCAGCTTAGATCTCGGCGGGACGGGTTCCTACGAGCAGTACTTC.

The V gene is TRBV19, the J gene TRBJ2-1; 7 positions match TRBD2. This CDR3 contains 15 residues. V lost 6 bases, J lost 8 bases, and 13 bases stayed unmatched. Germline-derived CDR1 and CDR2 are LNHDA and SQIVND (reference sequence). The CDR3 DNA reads TGTGCCAGTAGCCAGTGGGGGGGTAGAGCGGATGAGCAGTTCTTC. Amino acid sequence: CASSQWGGRADEQFF.

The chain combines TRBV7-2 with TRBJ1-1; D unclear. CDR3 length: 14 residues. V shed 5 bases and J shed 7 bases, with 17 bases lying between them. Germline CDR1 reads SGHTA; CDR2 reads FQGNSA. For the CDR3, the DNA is TGTGCCAGCAGCCCATTAGGCTCCGGGATTGAAGCTTTCTTT. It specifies CASSPLGSGIEAFF. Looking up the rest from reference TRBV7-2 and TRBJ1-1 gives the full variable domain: GAGVSQSPSNKVTEKGKDVELRCDPISGHTALYWYRQSLGQGLEFLIYFQGNSAPDKSGLPSDRFSAERTGGSVSTLTIQRTQQEDSAVYLCASSPLGSGIEAFFGQGTRLTVV.

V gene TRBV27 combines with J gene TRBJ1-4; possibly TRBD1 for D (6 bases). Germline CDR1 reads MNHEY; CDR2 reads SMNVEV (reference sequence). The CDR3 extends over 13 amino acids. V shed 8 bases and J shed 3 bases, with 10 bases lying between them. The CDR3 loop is CASRGAANEKLFF. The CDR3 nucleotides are TGTGCCAGCCGGGGGGCAGCTAATGAAAAACTGTTTTTT. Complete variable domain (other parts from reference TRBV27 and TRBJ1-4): EAQVTQNPRYLITVTGKKLTVTCSQNMNHEYMSWYRQDPGLGLRQIYYSMNVEVTDKGDVPEGYKVSRKEKRNFPLILESPSPNQTSLYFCASRGAANEKLFFGSGTQLSVL.

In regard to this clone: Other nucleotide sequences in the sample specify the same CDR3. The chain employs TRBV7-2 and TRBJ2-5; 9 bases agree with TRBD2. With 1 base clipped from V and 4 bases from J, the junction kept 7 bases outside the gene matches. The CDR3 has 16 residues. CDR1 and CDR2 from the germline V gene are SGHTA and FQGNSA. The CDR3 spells CASSLVAGGPGETQYF. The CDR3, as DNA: TGTGCCAGCAGCTTAGTTGCGGGAGGGCCTGGAGAGACCCAGTACTTC.

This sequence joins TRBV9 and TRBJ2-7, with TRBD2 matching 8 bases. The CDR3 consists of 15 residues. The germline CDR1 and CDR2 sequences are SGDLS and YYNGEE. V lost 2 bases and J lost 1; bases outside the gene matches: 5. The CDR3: CASSVLAGGSYEQYF. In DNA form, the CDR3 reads TGTGCCAGCAGCGTCCTGGCGGGAGGTTCCTACGAGCAGTACTTC.

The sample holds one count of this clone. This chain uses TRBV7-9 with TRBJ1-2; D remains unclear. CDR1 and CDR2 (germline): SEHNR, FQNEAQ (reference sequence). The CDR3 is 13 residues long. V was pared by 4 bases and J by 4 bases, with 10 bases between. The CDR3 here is CASSWGVTYGYTF. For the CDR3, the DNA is TGTGCCAGCAGCTGGGGAGTTACCTATGGCTACACCTTC.